This T cell receptor beta chain was observed in a study of T cells in Graves' hyperthyroidism and ophthalmopathy. The overall study: The blood sample was taken at first diagnosis, before treatment began.

Germline trimming cut 2 bases from V and 3 bases from J; bases unmatched to any gene: 6. Germline loops: CDR1 MGHRA, CDR2 YSYEKL. The CDR3 runs 16 residues. Ophthalmopathy patients showed a Clinical Activity Score of at least 3, NOSPECS grade of at least 4 and duration under 3 months. PBMCs came from 9 to 10 ml fresh peripheral blood. There were TCR beta CDR3 regions amplified from RNA transcripts. RT-PCR in the first round (using the HTBI primer set) targeted the TCR CDR3. Each CDR3 protein is one row after TCRdb ran MiXCR on the multiplex PCR reads. Here the sample spans some 570,000 distinct CDR3 sequences, roughly a sixth being singletons.

Sequencing was done on a sample of blood. This TCR came from a woman aged 18 to 35 with Graves' ophthalmopathy. The V and J genes are TRBV4-1 and TRBJ2-1, with 8 bases lining up with TRBD2. DNA for the CDR3: TGCGCCAGCAGCCAAACGCGGGAGGATCTCTACAATGAGCAGTTCTTC. This gives the protein CASSQTREDLYNEQFF.